This TCR beta chain was obtained from a study of blood T cell repertoires in COVID-19. The repertoire was sequenced with immunoSEQ multiplex PCR; TCRdb's copy has only in-frame clones and lacks some. The data hold approximately 70,000 clones, with roughly 85% observed a single time. CDR1 and CDR2 from the germline V gene are MNHEY and SVGEGT. The CDR3 contains 15 residues. Between the trimmed V and J ends, which lost 0 bases and 1 base, there was a span of 9 bases. This clone was recorded once. The sequenced sample consisted of peripheral blood. The TCR was taken from a human donor in a cohort sampled during active COVID-19. The V gene is TRBV6-2 or TRBV6-3, the J gene TRBJ1-1; D call uncertain. The CDR3 DNA reads as TGTGCCAGCAGTTACTCGAGGGTTACGAACACTGAAGCTTTCTTT. Encoded protein: CASSYSRVTNTEAFF.